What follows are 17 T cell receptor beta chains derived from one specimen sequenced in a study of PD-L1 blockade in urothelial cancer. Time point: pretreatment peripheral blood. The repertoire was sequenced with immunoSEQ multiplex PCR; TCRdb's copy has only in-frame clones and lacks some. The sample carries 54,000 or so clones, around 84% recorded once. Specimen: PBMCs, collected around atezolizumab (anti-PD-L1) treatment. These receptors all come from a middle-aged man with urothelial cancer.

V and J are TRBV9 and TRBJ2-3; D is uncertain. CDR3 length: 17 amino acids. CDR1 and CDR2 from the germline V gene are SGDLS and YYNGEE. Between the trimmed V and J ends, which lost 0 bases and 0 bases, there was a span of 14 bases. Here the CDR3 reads CASSVDGLRGSTDTQYF. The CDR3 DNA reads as TGTGCCAGCAGCGTAGATGGGTTGCGAGGTAGCACAGATACGCAGTATTTT.

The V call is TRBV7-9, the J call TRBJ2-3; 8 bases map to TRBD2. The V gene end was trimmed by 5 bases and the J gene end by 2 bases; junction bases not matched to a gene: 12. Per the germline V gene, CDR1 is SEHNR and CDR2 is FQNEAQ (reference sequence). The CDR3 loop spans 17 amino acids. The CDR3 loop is CASSQGGRSKYTDTQYF. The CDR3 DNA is TGTGCCAGCAGCCAGGGCGGGAGGAGCAAATACACAGATACGCAGTATTTT.

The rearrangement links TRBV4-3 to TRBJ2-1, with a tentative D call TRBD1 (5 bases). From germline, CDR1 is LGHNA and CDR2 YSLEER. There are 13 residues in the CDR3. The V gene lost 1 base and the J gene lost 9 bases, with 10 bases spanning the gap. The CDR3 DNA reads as TGCGCCAGCAGCCAAGGGCTCCAGGGTGAGCAGTTCTTC. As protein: CASSQGLQGEQFF.

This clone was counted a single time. The DNA of the CDR3 is TGTGCCAGCAGCCAATCAGCCGGGACTAGCGCGTTCTTC. Its translation is CASSQSAGTSAFF. The chain carries TRBV4-2 and TRBJ2-1; 10 bases agree with TRBD2. This CDR3 spans 13 amino acids. V lost 2 bases to trimming and J lost 15 bases; unmatched junction nucleotides: 7. CDR1 and CDR2 from the germline V gene are LGHNA and YNFKEQ.

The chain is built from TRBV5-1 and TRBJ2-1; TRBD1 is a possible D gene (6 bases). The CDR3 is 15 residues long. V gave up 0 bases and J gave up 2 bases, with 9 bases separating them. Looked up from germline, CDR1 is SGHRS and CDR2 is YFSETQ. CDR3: CASSLEGEPYNEQFF. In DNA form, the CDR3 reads TGCGCCAGCAGCTTGGAGGGGGAACCCTACAATGAGCAGTTCTTC.

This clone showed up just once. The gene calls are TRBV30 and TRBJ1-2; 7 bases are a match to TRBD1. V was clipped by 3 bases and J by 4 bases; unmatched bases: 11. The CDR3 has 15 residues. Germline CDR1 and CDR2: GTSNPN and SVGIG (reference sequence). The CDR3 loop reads CAWSFDRAPGYGYTF. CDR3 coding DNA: TGTGCCTGGAGCTTCGACAGGGCCCCAGGCTATGGCTACACCTTC.

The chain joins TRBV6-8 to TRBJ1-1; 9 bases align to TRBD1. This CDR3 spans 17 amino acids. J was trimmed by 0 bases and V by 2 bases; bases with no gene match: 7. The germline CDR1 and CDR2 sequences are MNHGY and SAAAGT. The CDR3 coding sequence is TGTGCCAGCAGTTACGAGGGGACAGGGATGATGAACACTGAAGCTTTCTTT. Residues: CASSYEGTGMMNTEAFF.

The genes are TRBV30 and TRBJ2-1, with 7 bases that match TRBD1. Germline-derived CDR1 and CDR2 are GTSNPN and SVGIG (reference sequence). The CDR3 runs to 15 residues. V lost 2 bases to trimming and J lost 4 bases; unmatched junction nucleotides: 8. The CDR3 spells CAWSSSDRRYNEQFF. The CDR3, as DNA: TGTGCCTGGAGTTCCTCGGACAGGAGATACAATGAGCAGTTCTTC. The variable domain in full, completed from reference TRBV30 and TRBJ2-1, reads SQTIHQWPATLVQPVGSPLSLECTVEGTSNPNLYWYRQAAGRGLQLLFYSVGIGQISSEVPQNLSASRPQDRQFILSSKKLLLSDSGFYLCAWSSSDRRYNEQFFGPGTRLTVL.

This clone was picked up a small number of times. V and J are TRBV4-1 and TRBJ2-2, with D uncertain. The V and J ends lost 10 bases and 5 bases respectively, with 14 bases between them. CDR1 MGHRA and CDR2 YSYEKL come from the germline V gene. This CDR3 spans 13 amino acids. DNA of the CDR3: TGCGCCACCCTATCCTTCGGGACCGGGGAGCTGTTTTTT. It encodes CATLSFGTGELFF.

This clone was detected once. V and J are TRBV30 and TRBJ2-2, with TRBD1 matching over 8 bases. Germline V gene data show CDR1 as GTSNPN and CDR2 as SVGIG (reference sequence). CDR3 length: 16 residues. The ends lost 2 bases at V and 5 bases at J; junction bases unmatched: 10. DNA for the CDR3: TGTGCCTGGAGTCTACTGCCGGGACAGGCAACCGGGGAGCTGTTTTTT. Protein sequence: CAWSLLPGQATGELFF.

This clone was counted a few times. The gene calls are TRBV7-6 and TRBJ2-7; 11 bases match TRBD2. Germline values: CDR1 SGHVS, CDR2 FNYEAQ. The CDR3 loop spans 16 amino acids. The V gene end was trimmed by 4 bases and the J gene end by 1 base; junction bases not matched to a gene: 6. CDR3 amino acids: CASSSGTSGPSYEQYF. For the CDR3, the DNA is TGTGCCAGCAGCTCTGGGACTAGCGGCCCGTCCTACGAGCAGTACTTC.

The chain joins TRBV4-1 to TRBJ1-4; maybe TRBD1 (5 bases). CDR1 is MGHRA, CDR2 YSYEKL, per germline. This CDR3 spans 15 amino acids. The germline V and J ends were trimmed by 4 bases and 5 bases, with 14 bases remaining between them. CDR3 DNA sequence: TGCGCCAGCAGCCGCAATACGGGGGAAAATGAAAAACTGTTTTTT. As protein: CASSRNTGENEKLFF.

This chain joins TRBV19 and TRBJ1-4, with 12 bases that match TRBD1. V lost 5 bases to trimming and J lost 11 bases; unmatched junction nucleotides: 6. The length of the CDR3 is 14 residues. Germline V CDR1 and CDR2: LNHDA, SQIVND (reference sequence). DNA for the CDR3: TGTGCCAGTAGTGGGACAGGGGGCGCGGAGAAACTGTTTTTT. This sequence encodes CASSGTGGAEKLFF.

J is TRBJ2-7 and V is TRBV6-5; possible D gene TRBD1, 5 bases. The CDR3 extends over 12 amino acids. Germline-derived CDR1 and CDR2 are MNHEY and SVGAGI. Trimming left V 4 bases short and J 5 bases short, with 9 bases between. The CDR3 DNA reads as TGTGCCAGCAGTTCAGGGTTTAACGAGCAGTACTTC. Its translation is CASSSGFNEQYF.

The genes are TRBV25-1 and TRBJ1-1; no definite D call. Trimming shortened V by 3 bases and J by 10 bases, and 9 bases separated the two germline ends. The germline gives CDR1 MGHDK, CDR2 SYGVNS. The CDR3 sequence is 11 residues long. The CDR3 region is CASSESLRAFF. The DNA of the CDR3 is TGTGCCAGCAGTGAGTCTCTCAGAGCTTTCTTT. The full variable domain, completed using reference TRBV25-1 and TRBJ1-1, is EADIYQTPRYLVIGTGKKITLECSQTMGHDKMYWYQQDPGMELHLIHYSYGVNSTEKGDLSSESTVSRIRTEHFPLTLESARPSHTSQYLCASSESLRAFFGQGTRLTVV.

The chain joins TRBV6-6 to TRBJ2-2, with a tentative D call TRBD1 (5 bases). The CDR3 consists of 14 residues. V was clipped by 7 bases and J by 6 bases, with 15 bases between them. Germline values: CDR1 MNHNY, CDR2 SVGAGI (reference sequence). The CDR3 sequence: CASTLEGVPGELFF. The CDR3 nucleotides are TGTGCCAGCACCCTAGAAGGGGTGCCCGGGGAGCTGTTTTTT.

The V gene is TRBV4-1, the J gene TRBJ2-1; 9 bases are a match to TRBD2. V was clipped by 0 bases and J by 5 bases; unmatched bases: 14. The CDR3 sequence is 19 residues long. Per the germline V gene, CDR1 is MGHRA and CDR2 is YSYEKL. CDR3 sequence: CASSQDTPWGSGGNNEQFF. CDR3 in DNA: TGCGCCAGCAGCCAAGACACCCCATGGGGTAGCGGGGGAAACAATGAGCAGTTCTTC.